The source of this T cell receptor beta chain is a study of tumor and adjacent non-tumor tissue in lung cancer. As for the study in general: Stage I to III disease affected roughly ten men and roughly 5 women aged 31 to 76. Around 4.4 million productive TCRbeta reads were obtained per sample on average. Study findings and constraints: Top 100 clones took a larger repertoire share in normal lung.

This sample's RNA came from whole unsorted tissue. TCRbeta libraries were built with three rounds of nested PCR, modified from ARM-PCR. TCRdb reanalysed the multiplex PCR reads using MiXCR and keeps one entry per CDR3 protein. The table includes 100,000 to 150,000 distinct CDR3 sequences, roughly 64% detected once. As regards this clonotype: The antigen is undetermined.

The clonotype was recovered from a man aged 25 to 40 with non-small cell lung cancer. Sequencing was carried out using lung tumor tissue.

CDR3 protein: CSIADRGFNEQFF. The CDR3 DNA sequence: TGCAGCATTGCGGACAGGGGGTTTAATGAGCAGTTCTTC. V is TRBV29-1 and J is TRBJ2-1; 10 bases are a match to TRBD1. Looked up from germline, CDR1 is SQVTM and CDR2 is ANQGSEA. Germline trimming cut 8 bases from V and 7 bases from J; bases unmatched to any gene: 8. This CDR3 has 13 residues.